This TCR beta chain was retrieved from a study of blood T cells in healthy people across ages. The CDR3 spans 14 residues. Germline V CDR1 and CDR2: DFQATT, SNEGSKA (reference sequence). V was pared by 4 bases and J by 3 bases, with 16 bases between. The second PCR ran roughly 7 to 12 cycles with a sample-barcoded 5' primer and J-beta primers. Sequencing recovered at least 2.5 million CDR3-containing paired-end reads from each sample. MiXCR, run by TCRdb on the 5' RACE reads, gives a single entry per CDR3 protein. The data contain 850,000 to 1,000,000 distinct CDR3 sequences, roughly 48% of them singletons.

This sequence originates from a man aged 25-45 years in good health. The specimen sequenced was blood. This sequence joins TRBV20-1 and TRBJ2-7; D tentatively reads TRBD1 or TRBD2 (5 bases each). The CDR3 DNA follows: TGCAGTGCTACAAATCCGGGACCCGGCTACGAGCAGTACTTC. Translating gives CSATNPGPGYEQYF.